The clone carrying this T cell receptor (beta chain) is medium-sized (0.01 to 0.1%) in the sample. The time point was: after dendritic cell vaccination, including at tumor progression/relapse. This sample stems from a study of glioma-infiltrating T cells after dendritic cell vaccination. Overall study context: Autologous tumor lysate-pulsed dendritic cell vaccination was given between the early 2000s and the early 2010s.

The immunoSEQ assay amplified TCRB CDR3 from up to roughly 2 ug DNA. Measured with immunoSEQ multiplex PCR; TCRdb has only the in-frame clones, and not every one. The sample gives more than 85,000 clones, around 90% of which show up once; around 2.6% is in the top ten. The source material was blood, sampled after dendritic cell vaccination. The sequence came from a human donor with glioblastoma.

The DNA of the CDR3 is TGCGCCAGCAGCCAAATCCGCTCGATGGAGGGCAGCGAAAAACTGTTTTTT. Its translation: CASSQIRSMEGSEKLFF. The chain couples TRBV4-1 to TRBJ1-4, with D unclear. Germline V gene sequence: CDR1 MGHRA, CDR2 YSYEKL. The ends were cut back, 2 bases at V and 8 bases at J, with 21 bases in the middle. The CDR3 has 17 amino acids.